Sequencing of this TCR beta chain was carried out in a study of blood T cell repertoires in COVID-19 (dated by TCRdb to about 2020). In terms of the full investigation: Collaborator samples came from the United States, Italy and Spain and covered acute and convalescent phases of COVID-19. The prospective study material was composed of cDNA or gDNA derived from T cells, B-cell-depleted T cells, or PBMCs. The dataset comprised deeply sampled blood TCRbeta repertoires from subjects exposed to, actively infected with, or recovered from COVID-19. The repertoires were released in a freely available public database intended as a resource for research on the immune response to SARS-CoV-2. Samples were obtained from the ongoing ImmuneRACE study (first 160 participants) and from 1,254 subjects provided by 6 global collaborators. Sample metadata almost always included a de-identified subject ID, COVID-19 status, age in years and sex. HLA class I and class II types, where available, came from metadata supplied by the sample provider rather than from assay-based typing. Overall study results and their limits: The quantity of clinical and demographic metadata differed by source and by participant and was supplied without curation.

The immunoSEQ Assay, a bias-controlled multiplex PCR, was used to amplify TCRbeta CDR3 regions from genomic DNA. The authors' analysis ran thus. Nucleated cell counts per sample were estimated from amplification of reference gene primers within the assay. Sequence reads were collapsed and filtered to measure the absolute abundance of every unique TCRbeta CDR3 rearrangement. For each sample, productive Simpson clonality was calculated by taking the square root of Simpson's diversity index across productive rearrangements. TCRdb limited this immuneACCESS table to in-frame rearrangements with V and J called. A share of clones is missing; checked studies link under half to unresolved V genes, and the rest is unexplained. V and J calls and clone size are as listed in that table; D and trimming were resolved from the DNA. Across this sample there are about 160,000 clones, with roughly 80% seen only once. The ten largest clones capture approximately 3.6% of the sample.

About this clone itself: Its antigen remains undetermined. Base qualities are missing; no much larger clone stands one base away.

The germline V gene (reference sequence) specifies SGHNT as CDR1 and YYREEE as CDR2. V drops 4 bases and J drops 7 bases, leaving 15 bases in between. The CDR3 starts with the cysteine, ends with the phenylalanine, and has 15 residues. Only the CDR3 part of the read is kept: 45 bases, read in frame from the first base. Participants in the prospective study were aged about 18 to 95 years, lived in under 30 United States geographic areas, and enrolled through a virtual design. Cohort assignment in the prospective study relied on participant-reported clinical history from a screening survey and a study questionnaire. ImmuneRACE Cohort 3 recovered participants were defined by two consecutive negative NP/OP PCR tests, healthcare professional clearance, or symptom resolution. Mobile phlebotomists in the prospective study collected whole blood, serum and a nasopharyngeal or oropharyngeal swab from every participant. Additional blood draws and questionnaires over an approximately two-month period could optionally be provided by prospective study participants. Blood samples from the prospective study were shipped frozen or at room temperature prior to DNA extraction.

The clonotype comes from an older woman who had recovered from COVID-19. Here the chain combines TRBV5-4 and TRBJ1-6, with TRBD1 tentatively as D gene (5 bases match). The specimen was PBMCs or T cells enriched from blood (not recorded which). The DNA is TGTGCCAGCAGCGCGGGACGGGGCTCCAATTCACCCCTCCACTTT. It is translated as CASSAGRGSNSPLHF.